The 32 T cell receptor beta chains below come from one sample, sequenced in a study of shared clonotypes between healthy human individuals. Profiling relied on immunoSEQ multiplex PCR, and the TCRdb table lists in-frame clones only, not all of them. Of roughly 1.4 million clones listed, 97% to 99% were seen once; the top ten hold roughly 0.36%. Sequenced: naive CD4+ T cells sorted from blood. Regarding subset: CD45RA+ positively selected. These receptors originate from a young man in good health.

The count of this clone is one. The chain carries TRBV11-2 and TRBJ1-5; unclear D gene. The V end lost 1 base, the J end lost 1 base, and 14 bases lay between the germline ends. The CDR3 length is 17 residues. Germline lookup yields CDR1 SGHAT and CDR2 FQNNGV. CDR3 sequence reads: CASSLVNTPRSNQPQHF. The CDR3 DNA sequence: TGTGCCAGCAGCTTAGTTAATACTCCACGAAGCAATCAGCCCCAGCATTTT.

This clone was detected only once. The chain has TRBV5-6 and TRBJ2-4; tentative D call: TRBD2 (5 bases). The germline V gene encodes CDR1 SGHDT and CDR2 YYEEEE. The V end lost 5 bases, the J end lost 6 bases, and 15 bases lay between the germline ends. The CDR3 length is 14 residues. The CDR3 DNA is TGTGCCAGCAGGAGAAACACTGAGGGAAACATTCAGTACTTC. Its protein product is CASRRNTEGNIQYF. The whole variable domain, remainder taken from reference TRBV5-6 and TRBJ2-4, is DAGVTQSPTHLIKTRGQQVTLRCSPKSGHDTVSWYQQALGQGPQFIFQYYEEEERQRGNFPDRFSGHQFPNYSSELNVNALLLGDSALYLCASRRNTEGNIQYFGAGTRLSVL.

This chain links TRBV7-6 with TRBJ1-2, with D uncertain. Germline CDR1 is SGHVS and CDR2 is FNYEAQ. Trimming removed 5 bases at V and 0 bases at J, with 7 bases between. This CDR3 has 13 amino acids. The CDR3 coding sequence is TGTGCCAGCAGCCCGCAAACTAACTATGGCTACACCTTC. This gives the protein CASSPQTNYGYTF.

This chain uses TRBV6-5 with TRBJ1-5; tentatively, D is TRBD1 (6 bases). The CDR3 loop spans 15 amino acids. Trimming took off 5 bases at V and 5 bases at J, with 16 bases between the two ends. From germline, CDR1 is MNHEY and CDR2 SVGAGI. The CDR3, as DNA: TGTGCCAGCAGTCGAACAGGGACTCCGGATCAGCCCCAGCATTTT. Translating gives CASSRTGTPDQPQHF.

J is TRBJ2-3 and V is TRBV5-6; TRBD2 agrees at 14 bases. This CDR3 is built from 18 residues. CDR1 is SGHDT, CDR2 YYEEEE, per germline. V lost 4 bases and J lost 3; bases outside the gene matches: 10. The CDR3: CASSPPGLAGVGTDTQYF. For the CDR3, the DNA is TGTGCCAGCAGCCCACCGGGACTAGCGGGAGTTGGTACAGATACGCAGTATTTT.

Written as DNA, the CDR3 is TGTGCCAGCACCGCCCGGACGGTTAGCACAGATACGCAGTATTTT. Residues: CASTARTVSTDTQYF. This sequence joins TRBV2 and TRBJ2-3; the D is unclear. Germline V gene lookup returns CDR1 SNHLY and CDR2 FYNNEI. Trimming stripped 7 bases from V and 0 bases from J, with 14 bases between. The CDR3 contains 15 residues.

The chain combines TRBV5-1 with TRBJ2-1; D possibly matches TRBD1 or TRBD2 (5 bases each). V lost 7 bases and J lost 6, with 17 bases in between. The CDR3 loop spans 14 amino acids. The germline CDR1 and CDR2 sequences are SGHRS and YFSETQ. CDR3 DNA sequence: TGCGCCAGCCACCCAGGGACGAGGCCCAATGAGCAGTTCTTC. Translating gives CASHPGTRPNEQFF.

The chain combines TRBV28 with TRBJ2-3; the match to TRBD2 covers 10 bases. This CDR3 is built from 18 residues. V gave up 7 bases and J gave up 0 bases; unmatched junction bases: 13. Germline assignment: CDR1 MDHEN and CDR2 SYDVKM. The CDR3 DNA reads as TGTGCCAGCATCCTTAGCGGGAGGCCCGTAAAGAGCACAGATACGCAGTATTTT. This sequence encodes CASILSGRPVKSTDTQYF.

This chain connects TRBV2 to TRBJ2-5, with unresolved D. The germline gives CDR1 SNHLY, CDR2 FYNNEI. V was clipped by 4 bases and J by 2 bases, with 8 bases between them. The CDR3 consists of 13 residues. The CDR3 sequence: CASSVGRQETQYF. In DNA, the CDR3 is TGTGCCAGCAGTGTTGGCAGACAAGAGACCCAGTACTTC.

On this clone: Its ends do not fully match the called genes, so a read error is possible. The CDR3 loop is CASSPRARPSSEQYF. In DNA, the CDR3 is TGTGCCAGCAGCCCCCGAGCTCGACCCTCCTCCGAGCAGTACTTC. This chain links TRBV11-2 with TRBJ2-7; D remains unclear. This CDR3 contains 15 residues. Germline V gene data show CDR1 as SGHAT and CDR2 as FQNNGV.

The V and J genes are TRBV19 and TRBJ2-5; D is possibly TRBD2 (5 bases). Germline-derived CDR1 and CDR2 are LNHDA and SQIVND (reference sequence). Trimming cost V 3 bases and J 5 bases, with 19 bases left between them. CDR3 length: 16 amino acids. CDR3 in amino acids: CASSMSRTLRGETQYF. CDR3 coding DNA: TGTGCCAGTAGTATGTCCCGGACCCTCCGAGGGGAGACCCAGTACTTC.

The chain combines TRBV4-2 with TRBJ1-2, with D unresolved. In germline, CDR1 is LGHNA, CDR2 YNFKEQ. With 0 bases removed from V and 1 base from J, the gap between germline ends came to 6 bases. This CDR3 has 14 residues. CDR3 loop: CASSQDHSNYGYTF. The CDR3 region has the DNA TGTGCCAGCAGCCAAGACCACAGTAACTATGGCTACACCTTC.

This clone was counted a single time. The chain joins TRBV19 to TRBJ1-2; D might be TRBD1 (5 bases). Deletions cut 2 bases from V and 5 bases from J, with 12 bases between. Germline assignment: CDR1 LNHDA and CDR2 SQIVND (reference sequence). CDR3 length equals 14 residues. For the CDR3, the DNA is TGTGCCAGTAGTATATCCGGGGACCTTTATGGCTACACCTTC. Residues: CASSISGDLYGYTF.

The gene calls are TRBV5-1 and TRBJ2-5; TRBD1 matches at 10 bases. Germline values: CDR1 SGHRS, CDR2 YFSETQ. The CDR3 loop spans 15 amino acids. J gave up 2 bases and V 2 bases, and 3 bases lay outside the gene matches. For the CDR3, the DNA is TGCGCCAGCAGCTTAAAGGACAGGGGGCAAGAGACCCAGTACTTC. Translated: CASSLKDRGQETQYF.

This clone was seen a single time. Other DNA variants within this sample encode the same CDR3. The V call is TRBV7-2, the J call TRBJ2-7, with unresolved D. V was clipped by 6 bases and J by 2 bases, with 5 bases between them. The germline V gene encodes CDR1 SGHTA and CDR2 FQGNSA. The CDR3 extends over 11 amino acids. The CDR3: CASSPAYEQYF. The CDR3 DNA reads TGTGCCAGCAGTCCCGCCTACGAGCAGTACTTC.

Concerning this clone itself: Lacking the conserved final phenylalanine or tryptophan, this CDR3 likely reflects a read error. The DNA is left out, because the CDR3 cannot be placed on it with certainty; the CDR3 is given as TCRdb lists it. The chain employs TRBV2 and TRBJ2-7; the DNA was not used to check the table's D call, TRBD1. A total of 12 residues make up the CDR3, ends included. Germline values: CDR1 SNHLY, CDR2 FYNNEI. CDR3 protein: CASSPIEGQQGL.

This chain connects TRBV2 to TRBJ2-5; 7 bases match TRBD2. CDR1 is SNHLY and CDR2 is FYNNEI in the germline V gene. V shed 8 bases, J shed 5 bases, and the junction held 8 bases outside the gene matches. This CDR3 is built from 13 residues. CDR3 protein: CASQSGTRETQYF. As DNA, the CDR3 is TGTGCCAGCCAGAGCGGGACCCGGGAGACCCAGTACTTC.

This clone has a single count. J is TRBJ2-7 and V is TRBV9, with 9 nucleotides matching TRBD2. The CDR3 is 14 residues long. CDR1 is SGDLS and CDR2 is YYNGEE in the germline V gene. The J segment lost 6 bases and the V segment lost 4 bases, leaving 8 bases of the junction unmatched. CDR3 DNA: TGTGCCAGCAGCATCGGGACTAGCTCGGGCGAGCAGTACTTC. Translating gives CASSIGTSSGEQYF.

The chain is built from TRBV2 and TRBJ2-7; 7 bases fit TRBD2. Germline loops: CDR1 SNHLY, CDR2 FYNNEI. V shed 4 bases and J 5 bases; nucleotides not matched to a gene: 5. The CDR3 is made up of 13 amino acids. CDR3 coding DNA: TGTGCCAGCAGTGTATTCCGGGGGGACGAGCAGTACTTC. Encoded protein: CASSVFRGDEQYF.

This chain uses TRBV19 with TRBJ2-2; D possibly uses TRBD1 or TRBD2 (5 bases each). Germline CDR1 is LNHDA and CDR2 is SQIVND (reference sequence). This CDR3 is 18 amino acids long. Trimming removed 5 bases from V and 2 bases from J, with 21 bases in between. The CDR3 DNA follows: TGTGCCAGTAGTGCTCTCCTTCCGGGACCTGTTAACACCGGGGAGCTGTTTTTT. Its protein product is CASSALLPGPVNTGELFF. The whole variable domain, remainder taken from reference TRBV19 and TRBJ2-2, is DGGITQSPKYLFRKEGQNVTLSCEQNLNHDAMYWYRQDPGQGLRLIYYSQIVNDFQKGDIAEGYSVSREKKESFPLTVTSAQKNPTAFYLCASSALLPGPVNTGELFFGEGSRLTVL.

The V call is TRBV2, the J call TRBJ2-1, with D possibly matching TRBD2 (6 bases). CDR1 is SNHLY and CDR2 is FYNNEI in the germline V gene. V gave up 8 bases and J gave up 4 bases, with 18 bases separating them. The CDR3 is made up of 15 amino acids. CDR3 region: CASAAFAGPYNEQFF. CDR3 DNA: TGTGCCAGCGCTGCCTTTGCGGGACCATACAATGAGCAGTTCTTC.

Only one count was recorded for this clone. The chain combines TRBV12-5 with TRBJ2-1; D might be TRBD1 (6 bases). Germline V gene sequence: CDR1 LGHNT, CDR2 FRNRAP. V gave up 5 bases and J gave up 5 bases, with 16 bases separating them. The CDR3 extends over 15 amino acids. CDR3 DNA: TGTGCTAGTGGTATTCTCGGGACATCGAACAATGAGCAGTTCTTC. Protein product: CASGILGTSNNEQFF. Variable domain in full (rest from reference TRBV12-5 and TRBJ2-1): DARVTQTPRHKVTEMGQEVTMRCQPILGHNTVFWYRQTMMQGLELLAYFRNRAPLDDSGMPKDRFSAEMPDATLATLKIQPSEPRDSAVYFCASGILGTSNNEQFFGPGTRLTVL.

CDR3 loop: CASQSGTDRNEQFF. CDR3 nucleotide sequence: TGTGCCTCTCAATCAGGGACAGACCGGAATGAGCAGTTCTTC. This chain joins TRBV6-1 and TRBJ2-1, with 7 bases matching TRBD1. The CDR3 runs to 14 residues. Germline V gives CDR1 MNHNS, CDR2 SASEGT. V dropped 11 bases and J dropped 7; count of bases not matched to a gene: 14.

The rearrangement links TRBV27 to TRBJ2-1, with no clear D. V was cut by 4 bases and J by 0 bases, with 10 bases left in between. The CDR3 is made up of 15 amino acids. Germline CDR1 reads MNHEY; CDR2 reads SMNVEV (reference sequence). The CDR3 DNA reads TGTGCCAGCAGTTCGCACTACAACTCCTACAATGAGCAGTTCTTC. Its protein is CASSSHYNSYNEQFF.

This sequence joins TRBV7-3 and TRBJ2-3; 15 positions match TRBD2. This CDR3 spans 19 amino acids. V lost 3 bases, J lost 3 bases, and 10 bases stayed unmatched. CDR1 SGHTA and CDR2 FQGTGA come from the germline V gene. The CDR3 loop is CASSFRGLAGGTKTDTQYF. CDR3 nucleotides: TGTGCCAGCAGCTTCCGAGGACTAGCGGGAGGGACAAAAACAGATACGCAGTATTTT.

With respect to this clone: The same CDR3 is also encoded by other DNA sequences in this sample. This chain joins TRBV28 and TRBJ1-1; no definite D call. The germline V gene encodes CDR1 MDHEN and CDR2 SYDVKM. Trimming pared 3 bases from V and 5 bases from J, leaving 7 bases between. The CDR3 is made up of 12 amino acids. The CDR3 region is CASSFRGTEAFF. CDR3 DNA: TGTGCCAGCAGTTTCCGGGGAACTGAAGCTTTCTTT. Supplemented by reference TRBV28 and TRBJ1-1, the full variable domain reads DVKVTQSSRYLVKRTGEKVFLECVQDMDHENMFWYRQDPGLGLRLIYFSYDVKMKEKGDIPEGYSVSREKKERFSLILESASTNQTSMYLCASSFRGTEAFFGQGTRLTVV.

The chain's CDR3 is CSVVRDRGSYGYTF. The CDR3 region has the DNA TGCAGCGTTGTCCGGGACAGGGGTAGCTATGGCTACACCTTC. The rearrangement joins TRBV29-1 to TRBJ1-2, with TRBD1 identical over 10 bases. Per germline, CDR1 SQVTM and CDR2 ANQGSEA. This CDR3 is built from 14 residues. The V gene end was trimmed by 4 bases and the J gene end by 4 bases; junction bases not matched to a gene: 6.

The V gene is TRBV27, the J gene TRBJ2-1; TRBD2 aligns across 11 bases. CDR1 is MNHEY and CDR2 is SMNVEV in the germline V gene (reference sequence). The trim removed 7 bases at V and 7 bases at J, leaving 9 bases unmatched. This CDR3 has 15 residues. DNA of the CDR3: TGTGCCAGCATTCAACGACTAGCGGGATGGAATGAGCAGTTCTTC. This sequence encodes CASIQRLAGWNEQFF.

The rearrangement joins TRBV7-9 to TRBJ2-1; 7 positions agree with TRBD2. With 5 bases clipped from V and 5 bases from J, the junction kept 12 bases outside the gene matches. Germline-derived CDR1 and CDR2 are SEHNR and FQNEAQ (reference sequence). This CDR3 is 16 amino acids long. Written as DNA, the CDR3 is TGTGCCAGCAGCGGTAGCGGGTACCCTGATAACAATGAGCAGTTCTTC. This gives the protein CASSGSGYPDNNEQFF.

This chain links TRBV4-3 with TRBJ2-1; 7 nucleotides match TRBD2. Germline CDR1 reads LGHNA; CDR2 reads YSLEER. The CDR3 totals 13 residues. Trimming at V came to 3 bases and at J to 15 bases, leaving 11 bases not matched to a gene. CDR3 DNA sequence: TGCGCCAGCAGCCAGAAGGCGACTAGCCCGAGGTTCTTC. It specifies CASSQKATSPRFF.

The V and J genes are TRBV6-1 and TRBJ2-1, with D perhaps TRBD2 (5 bases). Between the trimmed V and J ends, which lost 2 bases and 6 bases, there was a span of 17 bases. This CDR3 contains 16 residues. Looked up from germline, CDR1 is MNHNS and CDR2 is SASEGT. CDR3 DNA: TGTGCCAGCAGTGAATCGAGGGCAGTGGTCACCAATGAGCAGTTCTTC. Its translation is CASSESRAVVTNEQFF.

The genes are TRBV5-1 and TRBJ2-7, with 7 bases that match TRBD2. The V segment lost 4 bases and the J segment 2 bases; nucleotides outside the gene matches: 9. Germline CDR1 and CDR2: SGHRS and YFSETQ. The CDR3 sequence is 15 residues long. The CDR3 sequence: CASSPVGGSAYEQYF. CDR3 DNA sequence: TGCGCCAGCAGCCCAGTGGGGGGGTCAGCCTACGAGCAGTACTTC.